Below are 24 T cell receptor beta chains sequenced from a single sample in a study of T cell repertoires in cytomegalovirus infection. TCRdb re-called the reads through MiXCR, storing one row per CDR3 protein. The data show about 230,000 distinct CDR3 sequences, approximately 24% seen once. The sequencing sample was made of CD8+ T cells from PBMCs. The source is a human donor in good health (CMV status not recorded). Some clones in this sample may be carry-over from other donors' samples.

There are many counts of this clonotype. The chain joins TRBV29-1 to TRBJ1-1; maybe TRBD1 (5 bases). V lost 6 bases to trimming and J lost 0 bases, with 11 bases between them. This CDR3 is 13 amino acids long. The V gene's germline CDR1 is SQVTM and CDR2 ANQGSEA. In nucleotides, the CDR3 is TGCAGCGTCAGGGTCGACCTGAACACTGAAGCTTTCTTT. It codes for CSVRVDLNTEAFF.

This clonotype was recorded many times. This chain joins TRBV12-3 or TRBV12-4 and TRBJ1-5; D unresolved. This CDR3 comprises 13 residues. The V gene lost 6 bases and the J gene lost 0 bases, with 6 bases spanning the gap. The CDR3 DNA reads as TGTGCCAGCAGCGCCTTTAGCAATCAGCCCCAGCATTTT. This encodes CASSAFSNQPQHF.

This sequence joins TRBV7-2 and TRBJ1-5; D gene unclear. Germline V gives CDR1 SGHTA, CDR2 FQGNSA. The V gene lost 1 base and the J gene lost 2 bases, with 6 bases spanning the gap. The CDR3 sequence is 14 residues long. DNA for the CDR3: TGTGCCAGCAGCTTAGACGATGGCAATCAGCCCCAGCATTTT. This translates into CASSLDDGNQPQHF. Based on the CDR3 plus reference TRBV7-2 and TRBJ1-5, the full variable domain is GAGVSQSPSNKVTEKGKDVELRCDPISGHTALYWYRQSLGQGLEFLIYFQGNSAPDKSGLPSDRFSAERTGGSVSTLTIQRTQQEDSAVYLCASSLDDGNQPQHFGDGTRLSIL.

V and J are TRBV20-1 and TRBJ1-1; D is uncertain. The germline V gene encodes CDR1 DFQATT and CDR2 SNEGSKA (reference sequence). This CDR3 comprises 10 residues. The V and J ends lost 7 bases and 8 bases respectively, with 11 bases between them. The CDR3 here is CSVSWGEAFF. The DNA for the CDR3 is TGCAGTGTAAGTTGGGGAGAAGCTTTCTTT.

The rearrangement joins TRBV2 to TRBJ2-7; tentatively, D is TRBD1 or TRBD2 (7 bases each). V lost 5 bases, J lost 5 bases, and 22 bases lay in between. This CDR3 is built from 16 residues. Germline V gene lookup returns CDR1 SNHLY and CDR2 FYNNEI. The CDR3 nucleotides read TGTGCCAGCAGTAACCCATCAGGGGGAGGGGCCAACGAGCAGTACTTC. Translation gives CASSNPSGGGANEQYF.

Only a few counts were recorded for this clonotype. The chain links TRBV5-5 to TRBJ2-1, with 7 bases lining up with TRBD1. This CDR3 comprises 15 residues. Losses at the gene ends were 2 bases for V and 3 bases for J; bases not matched to a gene: 5. The germline CDR1 and CDR2 sequences are SGHKS and YYEKEE (reference sequence). The CDR3 nucleotides read TGTGCCAGCAGCTTAGAGGGGGCGTTCTACAATGAGCAGTTCTTC. Translated: CASSLEGAFYNEQFF.

With regard to this clonotype: A read error may be the cause here, since a much bigger clone is one base away. This sequence joins TRBV13 and TRBJ2-5; D is possibly TRBD1 (6 bases). The CDR3 is 15 amino acids. Looked up from germline, CDR1 is PRHDT and CDR2 is FYEKMQ (reference sequence). CDR3 coding DNA: TGTGCCTGCAGCTTAGCCCTTACAGGGAGAGAGACCCAGTACTTC. Encoded protein: CACSLALTGRETQYF.

This clonotype was detected a few times. The chain uses TRBV28 and TRBJ1-4, with 8 bases matching TRBD1. This CDR3 spans 13 amino acids. Germline V gene sequence: CDR1 MDHEN, CDR2 SYDVKM. J was trimmed by 7 bases and V by 6 bases; bases with no gene match: 4. The CDR3 is CASRITGGEKLFF. CDR3 sequence (DNA): TGTGCCAGCAGGATTACAGGGGGTGAAAAACTGTTTTTT.

This clonotype was detected a few times. The chain has TRBV4-2 and TRBJ2-7; D may be TRBD2 (5 bases). Germline CDR1 is LGHNA and CDR2 is YNFKEQ. The ends were cut back, 4 bases at V and 6 bases at J, with 13 bases in the middle. The CDR3 covers 13 residues. CDR3 loop: CASSPGSLGEQYF. CDR3 bases: TGTGCCAGCAGCCCCGGCTCACTAGGCGAGCAGTACTTC.

This chain uses TRBV28 with TRBJ2-2; D remains ambiguous. The CDR3 sequence is 13 residues long. V dropped 6 bases and J dropped 8 bases, with 13 bases sitting between them. Germline loops: CDR1 MDHEN, CDR2 SYDVKM. CDR3 region: CASSSRGPGELFF. CDR3 sequence (DNA): TGTGCCAGCAGCTCCCGAGGCCCGGGGGAGCTGTTTTTT.

This clonotype was observed many times. This rearrangement joins TRBV7-8 to TRBJ1-1, with D hard to call. Deletions cut 2 bases from V and 0 bases from J, with 10 bases between. Germline loops: CDR1 SGHVS, CDR2 FQNEAQ. The length of the CDR3 is 15 residues. The CDR3 nucleotides read TGTGCCAGCAGCTTATCGACGAAAATGAACACTGAAGCTTTCTTT. This gives the protein CASSLSTKMNTEAFF.

The rearrangement links TRBV27 to TRBJ1-1, with unresolved D. The V gene lost 2 bases and the J gene lost 0 bases, with 7 bases spanning the gap. This CDR3 is 14 amino acids long. From germline, CDR1 is MNHEY and CDR2 SMNVEV (reference sequence). CDR3 DNA sequence: TGTGCCAGCAGTTTAGCGGGCTTGAACACTGAAGCTTTCTTT. The encoded protein is CASSLAGLNTEAFF.

This chain links TRBV7-3 with TRBJ2-7; 8 nucleotides match TRBD2. This CDR3 comprises 15 residues. V gave up 1 base and J gave up 6 bases; unmatched junction bases: 8. Per germline, CDR1 SGHTA and CDR2 FQGTGA. The CDR3 region has the DNA TGTGCCAGCAGCTTAAACGGCGGGGGGTTCTCCGAGCAGTACTTC. It translates to CASSLNGGGFSEQYF.

J is TRBJ1-6 and V is TRBV27; weak D call: TRBD1 (5 bases). Per the germline V gene, CDR1 is MNHEY and CDR2 is SMNVEV (reference sequence). The CDR3 sequence is 17 residues long. Trimming stripped 7 bases from V and 5 bases from J, with 21 bases between. In DNA, the CDR3 is TGTGCCAGCACACGCCAGTCTATACCGGGGGATAATTCACCCCTCCACTTT. As protein: CASTRQSIPGDNSPLHF.

The chain links TRBV9 to TRBJ2-5; 11 positions match TRBD2. Germline-derived CDR1 and CDR2 are SGDLS and YYNGEE. With V trimmed by 0 bases and J by 5 bases, 9 bases remained unmatched. This CDR3 spans 17 amino acids. The CDR3 reads CASSVEGSGGVGETQYF. The CDR3 bases are TGTGCCAGCAGCGTAGAGGGTAGCGGGGGGGTCGGGGAGACCCAGTACTTC.

The table lists this clonotype with many counts. The chain joins TRBV7-8 to TRBJ2-5, with D possibly TRBD2 on 6 matching bases. Germline loops: CDR1 SGHVS, CDR2 FQNEAQ. The CDR3 totals 13 residues. The V gene lost 6 bases and the J gene lost 4 bases, with 12 bases spanning the gap. The CDR3 coding sequence is TGTGCCAGCAGTCCCGGAGGGATAGAGACCCAGTACTTC. Translated, it gives CASSPGGIETQYF.

This clonotype has ten or more counts. This chain uses TRBV7-8 with TRBJ2-7, with 8 positions matching TRBD1. The CDR3 consists of 13 residues. Germline CDR1 is SGHVS and CDR2 is FQNEAQ. The J segment lost 7 bases and the V segment lost 5 bases, leaving 7 bases of the junction unmatched. The DNA for the CDR3 is TGTGCCAGCAGCCCTGGACAGGGCTGGGAGCAGTACTTC. Protein sequence: CASSPGQGWEQYF.

The chain has TRBV6-5 and TRBJ2-1, with D maybe TRBD2 (7 bases). V shed 11 bases and J shed 4 bases, with 12 bases lying between them. This CDR3 comprises 12 residues. The V gene's germline CDR1 is MNHEY and CDR2 SVGAGI. The CDR3 DNA follows: TGTGCCGCCGGGGGGCCGTACAATGAGCAGTTCTTC. It translates to CAAGGPYNEQFF.

The chain uses TRBV12-3 or TRBV12-4 and TRBJ2-1; 7 nucleotides align to TRBD2. CDR3 length equals 19 residues. V shed 5 bases and J 9 bases; nucleotides not matched to a gene: 25. The CDR3, as DNA: TGTGCCAGCAGTCCGCCATGGGGTCGCGGGGGAAGGGCATTGGGTGAGCAGTTCTTC. It encodes CASSPPWGRGGRALGEQFF.

The chain carries TRBV6-6 and TRBJ2-1; 7 bases are shared with TRBD1. This CDR3 has 16 residues. Germline-derived CDR1 and CDR2 are MNHNY and SVGAGI (reference sequence). V gave up 1 base and J gave up 1 base; unmatched junction bases: 4. Written as DNA, the CDR3 is TGTGCCAGCAGTTACTTACCGGGACAGTCCTACAATGAGCAGTTCTTC. The encoded protein is CASSYLPGQSYNEQFF.

The chain couples TRBV28 to TRBJ1-2, with TRBD1 as a possible D gene (5 bases). CDR3 length: 14 amino acids. V was pared by 10 bases and J by 5 bases, with 20 bases between. Per germline, CDR1 MDHEN and CDR2 SYDVKM. DNA for the CDR3: TGTGCCATCTTTACTCTGGACAACAGTTATGGCTACACCTTC. Translated, it gives CAIFTLDNSYGYTF.

This clonotype was detected only a few times. V is TRBV19 and J is TRBJ1-5, with D uncertain. The germline CDR1 and CDR2 sequences are LNHDA and SQIVND (reference sequence). The CDR3 has 14 amino acids. Trimming stripped 10 bases from V and 5 bases from J, with 18 bases between. CDR3 nucleotides: TGTGCCATCGGACCGGGAACAGACTATCAGCCCCAGCATTTT. The encoded protein is CAIGPGTDYQPQHF. Complete variable domain (other parts from reference TRBV19 and TRBJ1-5): DGGITQSPKYLFRKEGQNVTLSCEQNLNHDAMYWYRQDPGQGLRLIYYSQIVNDFQKGDIAEGYSVSREKKESFPLTVTSAQKNPTAFYLCAIGPGTDYQPQHFGDGTRLSIL.

This clonotype was counted a few times. The CDR3 loop reads CASSWTNNEQYF. The CDR3 DNA is TGTGCCAGCAGCTGGACAAATAACGAGCAGTACTTC. The rearrangement links TRBV7-8 to TRBJ2-7; TRBD1 is a possible D gene (5 bases). Deletions cut 4 bases from V and 5 bases from J, with 9 bases between. Germline values: CDR1 SGHVS, CDR2 FQNEAQ. The CDR3 totals 12 residues.

This clonotype was seen a handful of times. This chain connects TRBV28 to TRBJ2-1; D possibly corresponds to TRBD1 (6 bases). V was shortened by 6 bases and J by 1 base, with 16 bases between the two germline ends. The CDR3 has 16 residues. Germline V gene lookup returns CDR1 MDHEN and CDR2 SYDVKM. The CDR3 here is CASSSVWQGSYNEQFF. The CDR3 region has the DNA TGTGCCAGCAGCTCAGTTTGGCAGGGGTCCTACAATGAGCAGTTCTTC.